This TCR beta chain was sequenced for a study of blood T cell repertoires in COVID-19. Across the study: The study drew acute and convalescent COVID-19 samples from the United States, Italy and Spain. Sample material is recorded as cDNA or gDNA derived from T cells, B-cell-depleted T cells, or PBMCs.

Original processing methods: Reference gene primer amplification gave nucleated cell count estimates. Here immunoSEQ multiplex PCR was the method, and the copy in TCRdb shows in-frame clones only, minus some. That table gives V, J and clone size, and the DNA gave D and trimming. The sample records a few hundred thousand clones, approximately 90% being singletons. After removal of 5 bases from V and 4 bases from J, the junction contained 7 bases not matched to a gene. The CDR3 sequence is 16 residues long. The germline gives CDR1 SGHAT, CDR2 FQNNGV. This chain connects TRBV11-2 to TRBJ2-1, with 11 bases that match TRBD2. The sequenced sample was peripheral blood. The sequence was collected from a man between 18 and 35 years old with active or convalescent COVID-19. CDR3 DNA sequence: TGTGCCAGCAGCGGTAGCGGGGGGGATGTTTACAATGAGCAGTTCTTC. This encodes CASSGSGGDVYNEQFF.